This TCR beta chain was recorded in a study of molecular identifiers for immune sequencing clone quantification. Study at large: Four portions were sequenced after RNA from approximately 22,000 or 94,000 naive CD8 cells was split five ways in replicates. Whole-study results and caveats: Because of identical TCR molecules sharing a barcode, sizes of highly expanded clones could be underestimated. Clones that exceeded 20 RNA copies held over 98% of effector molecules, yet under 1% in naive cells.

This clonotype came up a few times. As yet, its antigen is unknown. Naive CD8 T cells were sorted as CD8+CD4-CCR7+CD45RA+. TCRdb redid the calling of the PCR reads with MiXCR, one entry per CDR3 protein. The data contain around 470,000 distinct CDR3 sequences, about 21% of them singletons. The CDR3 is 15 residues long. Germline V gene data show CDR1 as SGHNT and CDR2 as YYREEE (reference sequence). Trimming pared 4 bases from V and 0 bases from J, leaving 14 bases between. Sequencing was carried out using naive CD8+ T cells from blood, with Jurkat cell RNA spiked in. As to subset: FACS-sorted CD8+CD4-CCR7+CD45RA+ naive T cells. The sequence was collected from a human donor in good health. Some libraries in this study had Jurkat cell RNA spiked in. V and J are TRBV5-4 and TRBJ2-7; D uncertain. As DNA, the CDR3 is TGTGCCAGCAGCCAACCGGACGTCTCCTCCTACGAGCAGTACTTC. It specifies CASSQPDVSSYEQYF.